This TCR beta chain was sequenced in a study of T cells in Graves' hyperthyroidism and ophthalmopathy. RNA transcripts provided the source from which TCR beta CDR3 regions were amplified. With the HTBI primer set, the TCR CDR3 went through a first round of RT-PCR. TCRdb re-derived calls from the multiplex PCR reads in MiXCR, one entry per CDR3 protein. The table includes about 540,000 distinct CDR3 sequences, under 60% detected once. Sequenced sample: peripheral blood or thyroid tissue (not recorded which). This TCR came from a woman aged 18-29 years with Graves' hyperthyroidism.

CDR3 sequence: CSARDTRGHSPLHF. CDR3 bases: TGCAGTGCTAGAGATACCAGGGGACATTCACCCCTCCACTTT. V usage is TRBV20-1 and J usage is TRBJ1-6; the D gene is possibly TRBD1 (6 bases). The CDR3 covers 14 residues. V lost 0 bases and J lost 8, with 11 bases in between. Germline CDR1 DFQATT, CDR2 SNEGSKA (reference sequence).